These 20 T cell receptor beta chains were sequenced from one sample in a study of T cell responses to AZD1222 COVID-19 vaccine. TCRdb's copy holds only in-frame clones and misses some; the assay was immunoSEQ multiplex PCR. The table has around 120,000 clones, approximately 85% seen once. The material was peripheral blood, obtained on day 0 of MenACWY control vaccination. These receptor sequences come from an adult in good health.

This chain uses TRBV19 with TRBJ1-1; a weak D match, TRBD1 (5 bases). V was trimmed by 7 bases and J by 1 base, leaving 19 bases between them. This CDR3 comprises 16 residues. The germline gives CDR1 LNHDA, CDR2 SQIVND (reference sequence). The CDR3 coding sequence is TGTGCCAGTATCTCAGCCCGGGGGTCTTGGAACACTGAAGCTTTCTTT. Protein sequence: CASISARGSWNTEAFF.

This chain joins TRBV27 and TRBJ2-7; TRBD1 matches at 9 bases. In germline, CDR1 is MNHEY, CDR2 SMNVEV (reference sequence). The length of the CDR3 is 15 residues. The V segment lost 5 bases and the J segment 0 bases; nucleotides outside the gene matches: 5. CDR3 in amino acids: CASSTGTGSSYEQYF. The CDR3 bases are TGTGCCAGCAGTACCGGGACAGGGAGCTCCTACGAGCAGTACTTC.

This chain joins TRBV12-3 or TRBV12-4 and TRBJ1-2; no firm D call. The CDR3 extends over 12 amino acids. Deletions cut 2 bases from V and 2 bases from J, with 3 bases between. The CDR3: CASSLTNYGYTF. CDR3 in DNA: TGTGCCAGCAGTTTAACGAACTATGGCTACACCTTC.

V is TRBV4-3 and J is TRBJ2-7; D ambiguous. V gave up 4 bases and J gave up 1 base, with 20 bases separating them. CDR1 is LGHNA and CDR2 is YSLEER in the germline V gene. The length of the CDR3 is 17 residues. The CDR3 spells CASSPSSDSRLSYEQYF. The CDR3 DNA reads TGCGCCAGCAGCCCTAGTAGTGACTCCCGCCTTTCCTACGAGCAGTACTTC.

The chain employs TRBV28 and TRBJ2-5; 7 bases align to TRBD2. This CDR3 has 13 residues. Germline CDR1 MDHEN, CDR2 SYDVKM. V was pared by 5 bases and J by 5 bases, with 5 bases of the junction left unmatched. The CDR3 nucleotides are TGTGCCAGCAGTCCCGGACTAGGGGAGACCCAGTACTTC. Its protein product is CASSPGLGETQYF.

This clone was counted between two and nine times. The chain has TRBV19 and TRBJ2-1, with TRBD1 matching 12 bases. Germline CDR1 is LNHDA and CDR2 is SQIVND (reference sequence). The trim removed 3 bases at V and 9 bases at J, leaving 9 bases unmatched. The CDR3 totals 16 residues. CDR3 protein: CASSMRRDRGLGEQFF. CDR3 DNA: TGTGCCAGTAGTATGCGCCGGGACAGGGGGCTGGGTGAGCAGTTCTTC.

The chain has TRBV3-1 (or the pseudogene TRBV3-2) and TRBJ2-1; 11 bases map to TRBD2. The V segment lost 1 base and the J segment 6 bases; nucleotides outside the gene matches: 2. This CDR3 comprises 15 residues. CDR1 LGHDT and CDR2 YNNKEL come from the germline V gene (reference sequence). CDR3 nucleotides: TGTGCCAGCAGCCAAGTGACTAGCGGGGTCAATGAGCAGTTCTTC. Protein: CASSQVTSGVNEQFF.

This clone has only a few counts. The junction and the germline gene differ at one end; a read error may be behind it. The genes are TRBV4-1 and TRBJ1-1; the D gene is possibly TRBD1 (5 bases). CDR3 size: 16 residues. Germline CDR1 is MGHRA and CDR2 is YSYEKL. CDR3 DNA sequence: TGCGCCAGCAGTCAAGGATCGGGGTCCACAGGACCTGAAGCTTTCTTT. It translates to CASSQGSGSTGPEAFF.

This clone was counted a few times. The gene calls are TRBV28 and TRBJ1-5; TRBD1 agrees at 7 bases. The CDR3 contains 15 residues. Germline V gene sequence: CDR1 MDHEN, CDR2 SYDVKM. V dropped 5 bases and J dropped 1; count of bases not matched to a gene: 5. The CDR3 loop reads CASSRRGPSNQPQHF. CDR3 DNA sequence: TGTGCCAGCAGTCGGAGGGGGCCCAGCAATCAGCCCCAGCATTTT.

This clone has a handful of counts. This chain joins TRBV6-5 and TRBJ1-5; 7 nucleotides line up with TRBD1. This CDR3 has 13 residues. Germline CDR1 is MNHEY and CDR2 is SVGAGI. Trimming cost V 5 bases and J 7 bases; bases outside gene matches: 5. This CDR3 reads CASSRDRDQPQHF. The CDR3 coding sequence is TGTGCCAGCAGTCGAGACAGGGACCAGCCCCAGCATTTT.

The chain recombines TRBV7-6 with TRBJ1-1; D unresolved. From germline, CDR1 is SGHVS and CDR2 FNYEAQ. The CDR3 length is 16 residues. Trimming pared 4 bases from V and 1 base from J, leaving 16 bases between. The CDR3 DNA is TGTGCCAGCAGCTCTAGGCCTACCGTAGGGAACACTGAAGCTTTCTTT. Translation gives CASSSRPTVGNTEAFF.

The chain couples TRBV4-3 to TRBJ2-3; TRBD2 agrees at 9 bases. Germline-derived CDR1 and CDR2 are LGHNA and YSLEER. The CDR3 sequence is 17 residues long. V shed 0 bases and J 2 bases; nucleotides not matched to a gene: 6. CDR3 coding DNA: TGCGCCAGCAGCCAAGAAGCGGGGGGCCAATTCACAGATACGCAGTATTTT. Protein: CASSQEAGGQFTDTQYF.

This clone was seen more than once but under ten times. The chain links TRBV7-6 to TRBJ2-6; D is unresolved. Germline CDR1 is SGHVS and CDR2 is FNYEAQ. Trimming pared 4 bases from V and 3 bases from J, leaving 16 bases between. This CDR3 region has 17 residues. CDR3 sequence: CASSSPYRSRGANVLTF. CDR3 nucleotide sequence: TGTGCCAGCAGCTCCCCTTACAGATCCCGTGGGGCCAACGTCCTGACTTTC.

The chain recombines TRBV7-4 with TRBJ2-7; TRBD1 is a possible D gene (6 bases). V shed 8 bases and J shed 0 bases, with 26 bases lying between them. CDR3 length: 18 amino acids. From germline, CDR1 is SGHVT and CDR2 SQSDAQ. Written as DNA, the CDR3 is TGTGCCAGCCTCGGATATCAGGGGTCATGGTCGAGCTCCTACGAGCAGTACTTC. Residues: CASLGYQGSWSSSYEQYF.

The rearrangement uses TRBV27 and TRBJ2-7, with D perhaps matching TRBD2 (6 bases). V dropped 4 bases and J dropped 3 bases, with 10 bases sitting between them. The length of the CDR3 is 13 residues. Germline values: CDR1 MNHEY, CDR2 SMNVEV (reference sequence). As DNA, the CDR3 is TGTGCCAGCAGTTCGCCCGGGAGCTACGAGCAGTACTTC. The encoded protein is CASSSPGSYEQYF.

V and J are TRBV4-1 and TRBJ1-2; TRBD1 aligns across 10 bases. Trimming took 4 bases from V and 4 from J; bases not matched to a gene: 6. CDR3 length equals 15 residues. Per the germline V gene, CDR1 is MGHRA and CDR2 is YSYEKL. In DNA, the CDR3 is TGCGCCAGCAGCCGAAGGGACAGGGGCGGCTATGGCTACACCTTC. This sequence encodes CASSRRDRGGYGYTF.

This chain links TRBV27 with TRBJ2-3; no firm D call. CDR3 length: 12 amino acids. V was trimmed by 5 bases and J by 5 bases, leaving 8 bases between them. Per germline, CDR1 MNHEY and CDR2 SMNVEV (reference sequence). The CDR3 DNA reads TGTGCCAGCAGTCAAAATGGAGATACGCAGTATTTT. It codes for CASSQNGDTQYF.

This chain links TRBV5-4 with TRBJ1-1; D is ambiguous. Germline-derived CDR1 and CDR2 are SGHNT and YYREEE (reference sequence). V lost 4 bases and J 0 bases, leaving 7 bases between the germline ends. The CDR3 is 13 residues long. DNA of the CDR3: TGTGCCAGCAGCGCCGGGATGAACACTGAAGCTTTCTTT. It specifies CASSAGMNTEAFF.

The genes are TRBV9 and TRBJ2-7; D uncertain. The V end lost 0 bases, the J end lost 3 bases, and 7 bases lay between the germline ends. This CDR3 is built from 13 residues. Germline CDR1 is SGDLS and CDR2 is YYNGEE. The CDR3 here is CASSVETDYEQYF. In DNA, the CDR3 is TGTGCCAGCAGCGTAGAAACTGACTACGAGCAGTACTTC.

V gene TRBV19 combines with J gene TRBJ2-5, with a tentative D call TRBD2 (5 bases). V lost 3 bases to trimming and J lost 5 bases, with 16 bases between them. This CDR3 spans 15 amino acids. The germline CDR1 and CDR2 sequences are LNHDA and SQIVND (reference sequence). The CDR3 loop is CASSIDEGRPETQYF. DNA of the CDR3: TGTGCCAGTAGTATTGACGAGGGCCGACCGGAGACCCAGTACTTC. Full variable domain (outside the CDR3, taken from reference TRBV19 and TRBJ2-5): DGGITQSPKYLFRKEGQNVTLSCEQNLNHDAMYWYRQDPGQGLRLIYYSQIVNDFQKGDIAEGYSVSREKKESFPLTVTSAQKNPTAFYLCASSIDEGRPETQYFGPGTRLLVL.